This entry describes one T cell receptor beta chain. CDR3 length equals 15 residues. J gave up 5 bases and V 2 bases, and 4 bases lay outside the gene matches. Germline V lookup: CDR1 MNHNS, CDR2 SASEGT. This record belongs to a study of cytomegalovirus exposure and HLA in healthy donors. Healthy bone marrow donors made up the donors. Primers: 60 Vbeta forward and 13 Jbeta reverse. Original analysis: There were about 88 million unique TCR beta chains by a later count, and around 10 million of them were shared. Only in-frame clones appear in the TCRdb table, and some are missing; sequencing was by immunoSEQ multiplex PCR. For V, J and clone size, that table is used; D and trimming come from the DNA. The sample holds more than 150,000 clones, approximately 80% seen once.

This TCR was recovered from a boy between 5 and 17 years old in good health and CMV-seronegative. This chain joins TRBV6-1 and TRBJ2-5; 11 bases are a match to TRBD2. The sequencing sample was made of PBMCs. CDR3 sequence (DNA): TGTGCCAGCAGTGAAATTAGCGGGGGGGCTGAGACCCAGTACTTC. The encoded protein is CASSEISGGAETQYF.